The clone carrying this T cell receptor beta chain has a single count. Antigen unknown. The data derive from a study of OX40 agonist ivuxolimab in advanced cancers. Using immunoSEQ multiplex PCR, the repertoire was profiled, and TCRdb retains in-frame clones only, with some absent. The repertoire includes 60,000 to 65,000 clones, approximately 84% of them detected once, and 9.8% sits in the top ten. Study-wide points: Compared with CD4+, CD8+ T cells on average had more expanded clones. At 0.1 to 3.0 mg/kg and by week 6, clonal expansion occurred in CD4+ and CD8+ blood T cells.

The CDR3 length is 15 residues. V was clipped by 0 bases and J by 3 bases, with 12 bases between them. CDR1 and CDR2 (germline): LGHNA, YSLEER. This specimen was CD4+ or CD8+ T cells sorted from blood, taken in a trial of the OX40 agonist ivuxolimab. This receptor was obtained from an adult with an advanced solid tumor such as melanoma, head and neck, liver or kidney cancer. The chain has TRBV4-3 and TRBJ2-7; either TRBD1 or TRBD2 may fit D (5 bases each). The CDR3 is CASSQDPGLDYEQYF. CDR3 in DNA: TGCGCCAGCAGCCAAGATCCGGGGCTCGACTACGAGCAGTACTTC.